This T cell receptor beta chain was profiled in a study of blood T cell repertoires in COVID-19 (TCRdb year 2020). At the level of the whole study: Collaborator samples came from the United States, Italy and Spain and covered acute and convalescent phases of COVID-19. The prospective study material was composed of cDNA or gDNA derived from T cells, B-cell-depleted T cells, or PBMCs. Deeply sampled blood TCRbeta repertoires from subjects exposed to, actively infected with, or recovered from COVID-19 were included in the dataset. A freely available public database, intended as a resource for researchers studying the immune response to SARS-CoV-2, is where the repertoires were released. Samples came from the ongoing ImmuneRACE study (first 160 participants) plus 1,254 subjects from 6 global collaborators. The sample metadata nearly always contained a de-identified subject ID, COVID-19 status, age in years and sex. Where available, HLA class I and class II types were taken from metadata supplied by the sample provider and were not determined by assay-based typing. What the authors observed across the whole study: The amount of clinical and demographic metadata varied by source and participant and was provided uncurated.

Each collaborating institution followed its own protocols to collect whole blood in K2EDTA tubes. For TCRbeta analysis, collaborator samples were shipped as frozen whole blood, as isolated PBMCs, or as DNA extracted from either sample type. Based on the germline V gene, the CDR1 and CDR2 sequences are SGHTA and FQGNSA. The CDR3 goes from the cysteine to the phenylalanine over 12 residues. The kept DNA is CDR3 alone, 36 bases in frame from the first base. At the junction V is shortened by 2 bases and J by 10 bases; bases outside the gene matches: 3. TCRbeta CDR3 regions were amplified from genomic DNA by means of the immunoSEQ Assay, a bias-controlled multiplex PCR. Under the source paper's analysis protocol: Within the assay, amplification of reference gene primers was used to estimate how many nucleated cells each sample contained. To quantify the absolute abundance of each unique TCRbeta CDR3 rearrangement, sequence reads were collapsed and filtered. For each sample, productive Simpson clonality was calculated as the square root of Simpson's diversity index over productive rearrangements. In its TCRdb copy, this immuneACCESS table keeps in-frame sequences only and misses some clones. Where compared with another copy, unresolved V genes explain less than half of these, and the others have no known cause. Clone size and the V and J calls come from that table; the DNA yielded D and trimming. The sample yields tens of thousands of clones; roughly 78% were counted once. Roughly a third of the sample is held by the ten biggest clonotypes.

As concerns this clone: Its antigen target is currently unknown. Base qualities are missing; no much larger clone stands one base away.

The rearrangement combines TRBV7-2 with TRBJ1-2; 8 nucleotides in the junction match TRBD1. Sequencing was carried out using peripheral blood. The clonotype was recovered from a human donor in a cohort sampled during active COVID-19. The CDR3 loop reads CASSLSQGAYTF. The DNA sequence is TGTGCCAGCAGCTTAAGTCAGGGGGCCTACACCTTC.